This T cell receptor (beta chain) emerged from a study of shared clonotypes between healthy human individuals. Trimming took 0 bases from V and 7 from J, leaving 19 bases between them. Looked up from germline, CDR1 is LNHNV and CDR2 is YYDKDF (reference sequence). The CDR3 has 16 residues. Whole-study results and caveats: Compared with memory subsets, naive subsets generally had larger estimated richness.

For each subset, genomic DNA was distributed in equal portions over several immunoSEQ plates. Sequencing used immunoSEQ multiplex PCR; TCRdb keeps in-frame clones, though not all of them. The sample contains some 1 million clones, roughly 75% of which appear only once. Notes on this clone: Its cognate antigen is unknown.

The sequenced material came from memory CD4+ T cells sorted from blood. Subset defined: CD45RA-negative fraction. The TCR was taken from a man between 18 and 29 years old in good health. The V and J genes are TRBV15 and TRBJ2-7, with D tentatively TRBD2 (6 bases). CDR3 in DNA: TGTGCCACCAGCAGAGATTCCAGGTCCGCTGCGGGGGAGCAGTACTTC. The encoded protein is CATSRDSRSAAGEQYF.